These 24 T cell receptor beta chains share one sample of origin, sequenced in a study of T cell responses to AZD1222 COVID-19 vaccine. The protocol was immunoSEQ multiplex PCR, while the TCRdb copy is restricted to in-frame clones and leaves out a portion. The data show around 140,000 clones, 88% seen once. This specimen consisted of peripheral blood, obtained 28 days after the second dose of the MenACWY control vaccine. Source of these receptors: an adult who received the MenACWY meningococcal vaccine as a control.

V and J are TRBV14 and TRBJ1-1, with no clear D. The CDR3 runs to 13 residues. The germline V gene has CDR1 SGHDN and CDR2 FVKESK. The germline V and J ends were trimmed by 0 bases and 5 bases, with 7 bases remaining between them. The DNA of the CDR3 is TGTGCCAGCAGCCAAGAAAGGCGGACTGAAGCTTTCTTT. Its translation: CASSQERRTEAFF.

V is TRBV6-2 or TRBV6-3 and J is TRBJ2-7; the D is unclear. The CDR3 runs to 16 residues. CDR1 and CDR2 (germline): MNHEY, SVGEGT. V lost 2 bases to trimming and J lost 3 bases, with 17 bases between them. The CDR3 sequence is CASSYVVATYDYEQYF. Here the CDR3 DNA reads TGTGCCAGCAGTTACGTCGTGGCCACCTATGACTACGAGCAGTACTTC.

V and J are TRBV6-6 and TRBJ2-5; D may be TRBD2 (6 bases). V was clipped by 5 bases and J by 10 bases, with 20 bases between them. The CDR3 is 14 residues long. The germline V gene has CDR1 MNHNY and CDR2 SVGAGI (reference sequence). CDR3 coding DNA: TGTGCCAGCAGTAAGACCGGGACTGGAAGGGACCAGTACTTC. Its translation is CASSKTGTGRDQYF.

The V and J genes are TRBV11-3 and TRBJ1-3, with D hard to call. V was pared by 0 bases and J by 5 bases, with 8 bases between. Per the germline V gene, CDR1 is SGHNT and CDR2 is YENEEA. The CDR3 is 14 amino acids. The CDR3 bases are TGTGCCAGCAGCTTAGAGGGCCCCCGAAACACCATATATTTT. Its translation is CASSLEGPRNTIYF.

The chain is built from TRBV7-3 and TRBJ2-3; D is ambiguous. From germline, CDR1 is SGHTA and CDR2 FQGTGA. The CDR3 has 15 amino acids. The germline V and J ends were trimmed by 5 bases and 4 bases, with 16 bases remaining between them. The CDR3 coding sequence is TGTGCCAGCAGCCCGCGGCCAACGACGGCAGATACGCAGTATTTT. Its protein product is CASSPRPTTADTQYF.

V usage is TRBV7-2 and J usage is TRBJ2-7; 8 nucleotides align to TRBD1. Germline trimming cut 0 bases from V and 3 bases from J; bases unmatched to any gene: 4. Germline lookup yields CDR1 SGHTA and CDR2 FQGNSA. This CDR3 spans 15 amino acids. CDR3 sequence reads: CASSLAPDRVYEQYF. CDR3 in DNA: TGTGCCAGCAGCTTAGCCCCGGACAGGGTCTACGAGCAGTACTTC.

This clone was counted only a few times. The V call is TRBV2, the J call TRBJ2-7; TRBD2 matches at 11 bases. Germline-derived CDR1 and CDR2 are SNHLY and FYNNEI. Trimming cost V 5 bases and J 2 bases; bases outside gene matches: 5. The length of the CDR3 is 15 residues. For the CDR3, the DNA is TGTGCCAGCAGTCCGACTAGCGGGAACCCCTACGAGCAGTACTTC. This encodes CASSPTSGNPYEQYF.

The chain has TRBV9 and TRBJ2-3; 7 bases are shared with TRBD1. V shed 0 bases, J shed 3 bases, and the junction held 7 bases outside the gene matches. This CDR3 is 16 amino acids long. CDR1 and CDR2 (germline): SGDLS, YYNGEE. The DNA of the CDR3 is TGTGCCAGCAGCGTAGAGTTGACAGGGCGGACAGATACGCAGTATTTT. Protein sequence: CASSVELTGRTDTQYF.

DNA for the CDR3: TGCGCCAGCAAAGGTCCTAGCGGGGGTCCCGTGGAGACCCAGTACTTC. It codes for CASKGPSGGPVETQYF. The V and J genes are TRBV10-2 and TRBJ2-5; 10 bases line up with TRBD2. Per the germline V gene, CDR1 is WSHSY and CDR2 is SAAADI. Unmatched junction bases numbered 13, after V lost 7 bases and J lost 5 bases. This CDR3 has 16 residues.

The chain has TRBV4-1 and TRBJ2-3; 9 bases align to TRBD2. V lost 4 bases and J lost 4; bases outside the gene matches: 9. This CDR3 is 16 amino acids long. In germline, CDR1 is MGHRA, CDR2 YSYEKL. Here the CDR3 reads CASSRAGGRNPDTQYF. Written as DNA, the CDR3 is TGCGCCAGCAGCCGTGCGGGGGGGCGAAACCCAGATACGCAGTATTTT.

The chain links TRBV4-1 to TRBJ2-1, with 10 bases aligning to TRBD1. CDR1 is MGHRA and CDR2 is YSYEKL in the germline V gene. This CDR3 has 14 amino acids. The V and J ends lost 1 base and 7 bases, in that order; junction bases with no gene match: 1. For the CDR3, the DNA is TGCGCCAGCAGCCAAGGGACAGGGGGGAATGAGCAGTTCTTC. This encodes CASSQGTGGNEQFF.

CDR3 sequence (DNA): TGTGCCAGCAGCTCGGAACCACAGGGAGTTGCCTTTTACAATGAGCAGTTCTTC. Protein product: CASSSEPQGVAFYNEQFF. The chain combines TRBV7-2 with TRBJ2-1, with D perhaps TRBD1 (6 bases). The CDR3 extends over 18 amino acids. CDR1 and CDR2 from the germline V gene are SGHTA and FQGNSA. The ends were cut back, 4 bases at V and 4 bases at J, with 23 bases in the middle.

This clone appeared a single time. The chain has TRBV27 and TRBJ1-1; D is unclear. Between the trimmed V and J ends, which lost 3 bases and 1 base, there was a span of 6 bases. The CDR3 has 13 residues. Looked up from germline, CDR1 is MNHEY and CDR2 is SMNVEV (reference sequence). In DNA form, the CDR3 reads TGTGCCAGCAGTTTGGGGAGGAACACTGAAGCTTTCTTT. Translated: CASSLGRNTEAFF.

The chain links TRBV25-1 to TRBJ1-5; tentatively, D is TRBD1 (6 bases). The CDR3 is made up of 14 amino acids. With 1 base removed from V and 6 bases from J, the gap between germline ends came to 10 bases. Per germline, CDR1 MGHDK and CDR2 SYGVNS. The CDR3 reads CASSEFGGGQPQHF. Written as DNA, the CDR3 is TGTGCCAGCAGTGAATTTGGGGGCGGTCAGCCCCAGCATTTT.

This clone was found a few times. V and J are TRBV28 and TRBJ2-1; 10 bases fit TRBD2. The CDR3 consists of 15 residues. J gave up 9 bases and V 5 bases, and 10 bases lay outside the gene matches. CDR1 MDHEN and CDR2 SYDVKM come from the germline V gene. The CDR3 is CASSPPSGSVSEQFF. The CDR3 coding sequence is TGTGCCAGCAGTCCCCCTAGCGGGAGTGTAAGTGAGCAGTTCTTC. The full variable domain, with the rest looked up from reference TRBV28 and TRBJ2-1, is DVKVTQSSRYLVKRTGEKVFLECVQDMDHENMFWYRQDPGLGLRLIYFSYDVKMKEKGDIPEGYSVSREKKERFSLILESASTNQTSMYLCASSPPSGSVSEQFFGPGTRLTVL.

The rearrangement uses TRBV21-1 and TRBJ2-7; no DNA check was done on the table's D call, TRBD1. TRBV21-1 has pseudogene status. The CDR3 consists of 17 residues. DNA for the CDR3: TGTGCCAGCAGCAAAGGATGGGACAGGGGGCACTCCTACGAGCAGTACTTC. Translated: CASSKGWDRGHSYEQYF.

This chain links TRBV5-4 with TRBJ1-6, with D possibly TRBD1 on 5 matching bases. Deletions cut 2 bases from V and 7 bases from J, with 13 bases between. There are 15 residues in the CDR3. From germline, CDR1 is SGHNT and CDR2 YYREEE (reference sequence). The CDR3 DNA reads as TGTGCCAGCAGCTTATCGACAGCGTTGAATTCACCCCTCCACTTT. Protein sequence: CASSLSTALNSPLHF.

The chain recombines TRBV5-4 with TRBJ2-1; 10 nucleotides agree with TRBD2. V was clipped by 5 bases and J by 6 bases; unmatched bases: 5. Germline V gene data show CDR1 as SGHNT and CDR2 as YYREEE (reference sequence). This CDR3 is built from 14 residues. CDR3 region: CASRAASGGNEQFF. As DNA, the CDR3 is TGTGCCAGCAGGGCGGCTAGCGGGGGCAATGAGCAGTTCTTC.

This CDR3 reads CATSRRSLGGSDTQYF. CDR3 in DNA: TGTGCCACCAGCAGACGTAGCTTGGGGGGATCAGATACGCAGTATTTT. The chain couples TRBV15 to TRBJ2-3; a weak D match, TRBD2 (6 bases). CDR1 is LNHNV and CDR2 is YYDKDF in the germline V gene (reference sequence). The CDR3 has 16 residues. Deletions cut 2 bases from V and 4 bases from J, with 16 bases between.

V usage is TRBV4-3 and J usage is TRBJ2-1; TRBD2 agrees at 7 bases. Germline CDR1 reads LGHNA; CDR2 reads YSLEER. V lost 0 bases and J lost 8; bases outside the gene matches: 7. The CDR3 runs to 15 residues. CDR3 amino acids: CASSQDRAGPYEQFF. The DNA for the CDR3 is TGCGCCAGCAGCCAAGATCGAGCGGGGCCTTATGAGCAGTTCTTC.

The chain has TRBV18 and TRBJ1-1; tentatively, D is TRBD1 (5 bases). V dropped 1 base and J dropped 0 bases, with 18 bases sitting between them. The V gene's germline CDR1 is KGHSH and CDR2 LQKENI. The CDR3 is made up of 18 amino acids. The CDR3 is CASSPLIQARGMNTEAFF. The CDR3 DNA reads TGTGCCAGCTCACCACTCATACAGGCCCGAGGTATGAACACTGAAGCTTTCTTT. Filled out from reference TRBV18 and TRBJ1-1, the complete variable domain reads NAGVMQNPRHLVRRRGQEARLRCSPMKGHSHVYWYRQLPEEGLKFMVYLQKENIIDESGMPKERFSAEFPKEGPSILRIQQVVRGDSAAYFCASSPLIQARGMNTEAFFGQGTRLTVV.

This rearrangement joins TRBV7-2 to TRBJ1-5, with a possible D match to TRBD1 (5 bases). CDR1 SGHTA and CDR2 FQGNSA come from the germline V gene. The CDR3 spans 16 residues. Trimming shortened V by 1 base and J by 5 bases, and 15 bases separated the two germline ends. The CDR3 reads CASSLGHQGGHQPQHF. Here the CDR3 DNA reads TGTGCCAGCAGCTTAGGGCATCAGGGCGGTCATCAGCCCCAGCATTTT.

Only one count was recorded for this clone. This chain joins TRBV7-3 and TRBJ2-5; TRBD1 or TRBD2 may be the D gene (5 bases each). Germline lookup yields CDR1 SGHTA and CDR2 FQGTGA. This CDR3 region has 13 residues. Trimming pared 5 bases from V and 5 bases from J, leaving 12 bases between. The CDR3 region has the DNA TGTGCCAGCAGCCAGTTGGGACCGGAGACCCAGTACTTC. Encoded protein: CASSQLGPETQYF.

The V gene is TRBV13, the J gene TRBJ1-1; D not certain. Trimming pared 5 bases from V and 5 bases from J, leaving 9 bases between. The CDR3 contains 12 residues. CDR1 is PRHDT and CDR2 is FYEKMQ in the germline V gene (reference sequence). CDR3 sequence (DNA): TGTGCCAGCAGCGGCTTTGTGACTGAAGCTTTCTTT. Translation gives CASSGFVTEAFF.